This T cell receptor (beta chain) came from a study of blood T cell repertoires in COVID-19. Study background: Spain, Italy and the United States supplied samples that represented acute and convalescent COVID-19. PBMCs, B-cell-depleted T cells, or T cells provided the cDNA or gDNA that made up the material.

Source study methods: Using reference gene primer amplification, nucleated cell counts were estimated. Produced via immunoSEQ multiplex PCR; TCRdb's table is partial and in-frame only. That table furnishes V, J and clone size, whereas the DNA furnished D and trimming. The sample shows 250,000 to 350,000 clones, nearly 90% of them seen only once. The V gene's germline CDR1 is SGHVS and CDR2 FQNEAQ. The V gene lost 5 bases and the J gene lost 0 bases, with 22 bases spanning the gap. The CDR3 length is 18 residues. The TCR sequence derives from a man between 18 and 35 years old with active or convalescent COVID-19. The sample comprised peripheral blood. The rearrangement links TRBV7-8 to TRBJ1-2; no reliable D call. In DNA form, the CDR3 reads TGTGCCAGCAGCCCGGCCGGGAAAACCCCCTTGGCTAACTATGGCTACACCTTC. Protein sequence: CASSPAGKTPLANYGYTF. The full variable domain, with the rest looked up from reference TRBV7-8 and TRBJ1-2, is GAGVSQSPRYKVAKRGQDVALRCDPISGHVSLFWYQQALGQGPEFLTYFQNEAQLDKSGLPSDRFFAERPEGSVSTLKIQRTQQEDSAVYLCASSPAGKTPLANYGYTFGSGTRLTVV.